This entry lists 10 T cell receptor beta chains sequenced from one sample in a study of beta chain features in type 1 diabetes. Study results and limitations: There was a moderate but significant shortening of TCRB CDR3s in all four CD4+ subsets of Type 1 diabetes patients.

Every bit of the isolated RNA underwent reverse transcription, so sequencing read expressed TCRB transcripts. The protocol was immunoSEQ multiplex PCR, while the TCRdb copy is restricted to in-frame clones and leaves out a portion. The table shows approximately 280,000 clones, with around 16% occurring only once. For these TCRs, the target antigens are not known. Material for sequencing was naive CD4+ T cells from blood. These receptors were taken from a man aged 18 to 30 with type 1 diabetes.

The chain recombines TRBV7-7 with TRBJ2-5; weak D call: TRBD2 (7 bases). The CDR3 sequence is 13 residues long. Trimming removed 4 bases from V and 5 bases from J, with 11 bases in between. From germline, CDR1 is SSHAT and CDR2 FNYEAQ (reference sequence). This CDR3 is CASSWGGEETQYF. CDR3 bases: TGTGCCAGCAGCTGGGGGGGCGAGGAGACCCAGTACTTC. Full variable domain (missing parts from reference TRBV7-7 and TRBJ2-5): GAGVSQSPRYKVTKRGQDVTLRCDPISSHATLYWYQQALGQGPEFLTYFNYEAQPDKSGLPSDRFSAERPEGSISTLTIQRTEQRDSAMYRCASSWGGEETQYFGPGTRLLVL.

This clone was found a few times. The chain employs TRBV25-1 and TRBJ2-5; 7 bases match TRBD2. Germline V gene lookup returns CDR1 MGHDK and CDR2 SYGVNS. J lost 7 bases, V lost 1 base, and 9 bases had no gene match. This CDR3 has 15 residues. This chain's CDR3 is CASSESLYGRGTQYF. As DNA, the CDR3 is TGTGCCAGCAGTGAATCCCTATATGGGAGGGGGACCCAGTACTTC.

CDR3 nucleotides: TGTGCCAGCAGGCTTACAGCTAATCAGCCCCAGCATTTT. It codes for CASRLTANQPQHF. The chain joins TRBV28 to TRBJ1-5; no reliable D call. Germline V gene lookup returns CDR1 MDHEN and CDR2 SYDVKM. The CDR3 contains 13 residues. Trimming pared 6 bases from V and 4 bases from J, leaving 10 bases between.

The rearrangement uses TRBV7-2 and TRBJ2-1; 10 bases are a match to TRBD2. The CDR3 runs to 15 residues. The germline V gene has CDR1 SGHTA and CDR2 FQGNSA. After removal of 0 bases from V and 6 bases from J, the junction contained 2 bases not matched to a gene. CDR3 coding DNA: TGTGCCAGCAGCTTAGCAGCGGGGGGGCTCAATGAGCAGTTCTTC. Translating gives CASSLAAGGLNEQFF.

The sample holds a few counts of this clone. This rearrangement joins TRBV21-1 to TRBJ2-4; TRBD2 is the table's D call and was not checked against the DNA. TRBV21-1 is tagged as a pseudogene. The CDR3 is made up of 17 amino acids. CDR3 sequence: CASSKLGGSIAKNIQYF. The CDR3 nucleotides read TGTGCCAGCAGCAAATTAGGTGGTAGCATAGCCAAAAACATTCAGTACTTC.

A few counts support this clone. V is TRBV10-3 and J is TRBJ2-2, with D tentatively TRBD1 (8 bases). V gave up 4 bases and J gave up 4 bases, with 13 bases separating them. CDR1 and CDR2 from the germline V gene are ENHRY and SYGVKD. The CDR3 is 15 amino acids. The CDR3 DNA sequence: TGTGCCATCAGTGTACAGGGGGGGAGCACCGGGGAGCTGTTTTTT. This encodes CAISVQGGSTGELFF.

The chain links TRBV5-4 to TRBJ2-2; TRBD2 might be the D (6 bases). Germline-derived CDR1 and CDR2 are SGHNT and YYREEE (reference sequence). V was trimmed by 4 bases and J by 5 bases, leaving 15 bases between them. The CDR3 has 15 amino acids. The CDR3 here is CASSVRLGRTGELFF. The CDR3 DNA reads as TGTGCCAGCAGCGTGCGACTAGGGCGGACCGGGGAGCTGTTTTTT.

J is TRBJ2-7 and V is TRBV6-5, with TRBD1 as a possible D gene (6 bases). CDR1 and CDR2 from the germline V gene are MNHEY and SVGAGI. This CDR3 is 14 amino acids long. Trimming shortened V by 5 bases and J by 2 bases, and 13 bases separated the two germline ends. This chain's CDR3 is CASSHTRGTYEQYF. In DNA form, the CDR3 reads TGTGCCAGCAGTCATACCAGGGGTACCTACGAGCAGTACTTC.

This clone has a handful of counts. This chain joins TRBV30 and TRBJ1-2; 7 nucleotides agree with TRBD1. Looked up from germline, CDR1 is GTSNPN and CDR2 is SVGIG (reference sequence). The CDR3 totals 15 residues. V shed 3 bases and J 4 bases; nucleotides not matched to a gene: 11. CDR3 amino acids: CAWSLGGGIPYGYTF. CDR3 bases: TGTGCCTGGAGCCTCGGAGGGGGCATTCCCTATGGCTACACCTTC.

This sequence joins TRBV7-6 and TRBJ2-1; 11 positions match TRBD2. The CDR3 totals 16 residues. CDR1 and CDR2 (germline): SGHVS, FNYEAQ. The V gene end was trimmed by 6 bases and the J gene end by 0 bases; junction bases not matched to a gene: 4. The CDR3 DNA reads TGTGCCAGCAGTGCTACTAGCGGGAGCTCCTACAATGAGCAGTTCTTC. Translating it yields CASSATSGSSYNEQFF.